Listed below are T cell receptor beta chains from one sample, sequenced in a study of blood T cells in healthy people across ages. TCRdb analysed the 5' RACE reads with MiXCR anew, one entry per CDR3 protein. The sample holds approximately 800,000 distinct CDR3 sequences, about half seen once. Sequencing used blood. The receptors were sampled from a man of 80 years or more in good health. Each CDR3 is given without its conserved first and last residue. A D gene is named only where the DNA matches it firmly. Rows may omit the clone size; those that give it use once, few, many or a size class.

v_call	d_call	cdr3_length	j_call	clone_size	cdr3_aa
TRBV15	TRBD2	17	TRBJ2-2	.	ATSRYGTSGRANTGELF
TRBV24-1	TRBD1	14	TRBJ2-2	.	ATSDPGQGNTGELF
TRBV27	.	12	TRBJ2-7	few	ASRPTGAYRSEY
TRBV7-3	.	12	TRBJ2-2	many	ASSLRVNTGELF
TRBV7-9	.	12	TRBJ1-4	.	ASRPSRENEKLF
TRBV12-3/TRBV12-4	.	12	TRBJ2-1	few	ASAREALYNEQF
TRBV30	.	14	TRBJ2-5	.	AWTARGLVGTETQY
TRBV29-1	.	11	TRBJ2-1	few	SVVGDGYNEQF
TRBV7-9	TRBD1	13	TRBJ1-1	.	ASSPRQGASTEAF
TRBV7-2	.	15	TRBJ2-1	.	ASSRQSGRPPYNEQF
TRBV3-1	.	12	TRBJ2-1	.	ASSQDRSYNEQF
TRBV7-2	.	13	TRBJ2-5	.	ASSLVGGHQGTQY